These 25 T cell receptor beta chains originate from one sample sequenced in a study of cytomegalovirus exposure and HLA in healthy donors. Primers included in the PCR were 60 Vbeta and 13 Jbeta primers. Only in-frame clones appear in the TCRdb table, and some are missing; sequencing was by immunoSEQ multiplex PCR. The sample carries some 150,000 clones, about 80% recorded once. Sequenced material: PBMCs. The receptors shown here come from a woman in her 40s in good health and CMV-seronegative.

This clone came up a few times. V usage is TRBV27 and J usage is TRBJ2-3; unclear D gene. The V end lost 3 bases, the J end lost 0 bases, and 10 bases lay between the germline ends. The CDR3 length is 15 residues. Germline CDR1 is MNHEY and CDR2 is SMNVEV (reference sequence). CDR3: CASSLNGLSTDTQYF. CDR3 coding DNA: TGTGCCAGCAGTTTGAACGGGTTAAGCACAGATACGCAGTATTTT.

This sequence joins TRBV30 and TRBJ2-5, with TRBD2 as a possible D gene (5 bases). The germline V gene encodes CDR1 GTSNPN and CDR2 SVGIG (reference sequence). The V and J ends lost 4 bases and 5 bases respectively, with 8 bases between them. The CDR3 is 11 residues long. The CDR3 sequence: CAWTRAETQYF. The CDR3 bases are TGTGCCTGGACGCGGGCGGAGACCCAGTACTTC.

The chain uses TRBV19 and TRBJ2-5; D is possibly TRBD1 (5 bases). CDR3 length: 13 residues. Germline V gene lookup returns CDR1 LNHDA and CDR2 SQIVND (reference sequence). Between the trimmed V and J ends, which lost 1 base and 3 bases, there was a span of 6 bases. In DNA, the CDR3 is TGTGCCAGTAGTATAGCCAGGGAAGAGACCCAGTACTTC. It yields the protein CASSIAREETQYF.

V gene TRBV5-1 combines with J gene TRBJ2-5; 11 positions agree with TRBD2. Germline values: CDR1 SGHRS, CDR2 YFSETQ. The junction had 2 bases not matched to a gene; V was cut back by 0 bases and J by 4 bases. The CDR3 runs 15 residues. DNA for the CDR3: TGCGCCAGCAGCTTGGTTAGCGGGAGGGCAGAGACCCAGTACTTC. It codes for CASSLVSGRAETQYF. The full variable domain, rest sourced from reference TRBV5-1 and TRBJ2-5, is KAGVTQTPRYLIKTRGQQVTLSCSPISGHRSVSWYQQTPGQGLQFLFEYFSETQRNKGNFPGRFSGRQFSNSRSEMNVSTLELGDSALYLCASSLVSGRAETQYFGPGTRLLVL.

The chain employs TRBV29-1 and TRBJ1-3, with unresolved D. V dropped 5 bases and J dropped 0 bases, with 14 bases sitting between them. Per germline, CDR1 SQVTM and CDR2 ANQGSEA. The CDR3 is made up of 15 amino acids. CDR3 amino acids: CSVLASQLSGNTIYF. The CDR3 nucleotides are TGCAGCGTTCTCGCGTCCCAACTCTCTGGAAACACCATATATTTT. The entire variable domain, with the rest obtained from reference TRBV29-1 and TRBJ1-3, is as follows: SAVISQKPSRDICQRGTSLTIQCQVDSQVTMMFWYRQQPGQSLTLIATANQGSEATYESGFVIDKFPISRPNLTFSTLTVSNMSPEDSSIYLCSVLASQLSGNTIYFGEGSWLTVV.

The V call is TRBV14, the J call TRBJ2-1, with D tentatively TRBD1 (5 bases). The germline V gene encodes CDR1 SGHDN and CDR2 FVKESK. The V end lost 3 bases, the J end lost 4 bases, and 19 bases lay between the germline ends. The CDR3 runs to 17 residues. The CDR3 loop reads CASSQRIAGSRYNEQFF. The CDR3 region has the DNA TGTGCCAGCAGCCAGCGAATAGCAGGGTCACGGTACAATGAGCAGTTCTTC.

The CDR3 DNA is TGTGCCAGCGGTTGGGGAACGGGGAGCTTAGAGACCCAGTACTTC. It encodes CASGWGTGSLETQYF. This rearrangement joins TRBV9 to TRBJ2-5; D possibly corresponds to TRBD2 (5 bases). From germline, CDR1 is SGDLS and CDR2 YYNGEE. The CDR3 is 15 residues long. V dropped 7 bases and J dropped 4 bases, with 20 bases sitting between them. The entire variable domain, with the rest obtained from reference TRBV9 and TRBJ2-5, is as follows: DSGVTQTPKHLITATGQRVTLRCSPRSGDLSVYWYQQSLDQGLQFLIQYYNGEERAKGNILERFSAQQFPDLHSELNLSSLELGDSALYFCASGWGTGSLETQYFGPGTRLLVL.

The chain carries TRBV7-9 and TRBJ1-3; 7 nucleotides agree with TRBD1. The CDR3 loop spans 15 amino acids. Germline CDR1 is SEHNR and CDR2 is FQNEAQ (reference sequence). V lost 4 bases and J lost 4; bases outside the gene matches: 7. CDR3 region: CASSSLGTAGNTIYF. Written as DNA, the CDR3 is TGTGCCAGCAGCTCCCTAGGGACAGCCGGAAACACCATATATTTT.

V gene TRBV19 combines with J gene TRBJ1-5; no clear D gene. The V end lost 0 bases, the J end lost 2 bases, and 8 bases lay between the germline ends. CDR1 is LNHDA, CDR2 SQIVND, per germline (reference sequence). The CDR3 runs to 15 residues. CDR3 bases: TGTGCCAGTAGTATAGATTTGAGGGGCAATCAGCCCCAGCATTTT. This translates into CASSIDLRGNQPQHF.

V gene TRBV11-3 combines with J gene TRBJ2-1; TRBD2 aligns across 13 bases. The CDR3 sequence is 16 residues long. Trimming at V came to 5 bases and at J to 7 bases, leaving 8 bases not matched to a gene. Per germline, CDR1 SGHNT and CDR2 YENEEA. The CDR3 DNA reads TGTGCCAGCAGCGTACCGGGACTAGCGGGAAGGAATGAGCAGTTCTTC. Translation: CASSVPGLAGRNEQFF.

The chain joins TRBV28 to TRBJ2-1; 7 bases align to TRBD1. CDR1 is MDHEN and CDR2 is SYDVKM in the germline V gene. The CDR3 sequence is 16 residues long. The junction had 8 bases not matched to a gene; V was cut back by 6 bases and J by 0 bases. The CDR3 loop reads CASRKYSGGSYNEQFF. CDR3 sequence (DNA): TGTGCCAGCAGAAAATATTCAGGGGGCTCCTACAATGAGCAGTTCTTC. Full variable domain (outside the CDR3, taken from reference TRBV28 and TRBJ2-1): DVKVTQSSRYLVKRTGEKVFLECVQDMDHENMFWYRQDPGLGLRLIYFSYDVKMKEKGDIPEGYSVSREKKERFSLILESASTNQTSMYLCASRKYSGGSYNEQFFGPGTRLTVL.

This clone was picked up a small number of times. The gene calls are TRBV19 and TRBJ2-7, with 10 bases identical to TRBD1. Per the germline V gene, CDR1 is LNHDA and CDR2 is SQIVND (reference sequence). The CDR3 has 15 residues. V lost 6 bases and J lost 4; bases outside the gene matches: 9. In DNA form, the CDR3 reads TGTGCCAGTAGCTTACCGGGACAGGGGAGGTACGAGCAGTACTTC. Residues: CASSLPGQGRYEQYF.

The rearrangement joins TRBV7-2 to TRBJ1-1, with D unclear. Germline V lookup: CDR1 SGHTA, CDR2 FQGNSA. The V and J ends lost 1 base and 3 bases respectively, with 12 bases between them. The length of the CDR3 is 15 residues. The chain's CDR3 is CASSLVGGGDTEAFF. In DNA form, the CDR3 reads TGTGCCAGCAGCTTAGTGGGAGGAGGCGACACTGAAGCTTTCTTT.

The chain uses TRBV28 and TRBJ2-5; 7 bases agree with TRBD2. The CDR3 extends over 12 amino acids. V shed 7 bases, J shed 5 bases, and the junction held 4 bases outside the gene matches. Looked up from germline, CDR1 is MDHEN and CDR2 is SYDVKM. The CDR3 loop reads CASTGGWETQYF. The CDR3 bases are TGTGCCAGCACCGGGGGGTGGGAGACCCAGTACTTC.

Details on this clone: Germline is not matched at one junction end, which may reflect a read error. The chain employs TRBV13 and TRBJ2-3; maybe TRBD2 (6 bases). Per the germline V gene, CDR1 is PRHDT and CDR2 is FYEKMQ (reference sequence). There are 16 residues in the CDR3. The CDR3 loop reads CASNLRDGSWTDTQYF. The CDR3, as DNA: TGTGCCAGCAACTTACGGGACGGGAGTTGGACAGATACGCAGTATTTT.

This chain uses TRBV9 with TRBJ2-5, with 9 bases that match TRBD1. Germline CDR1 SGDLS, CDR2 YYNGEE. V gave up 0 bases and J gave up 5 bases; unmatched junction bases: 2. The CDR3 covers 14 residues. The CDR3: CASSVGDRDETQYF. The CDR3 nucleotides are TGTGCCAGCAGCGTAGGGGACAGGGATGAGACCCAGTACTTC.

V and J are TRBV19 and TRBJ2-2, with a possible D match to TRBD1 (6 bases). V lost 5 bases and J lost 0, with 13 bases in between. CDR1 LNHDA and CDR2 SQIVND come from the germline V gene (reference sequence). The CDR3 is 16 amino acids. The CDR3 here is CASSGGIAPNTGELFF. CDR3 sequence (DNA): TGTGCCAGTAGTGGGGGCATAGCGCCGAACACCGGGGAGCTGTTTTTT.

The chain couples TRBV5-6 to TRBJ2-1; D ambiguous. In germline, CDR1 is SGHDT, CDR2 YYEEEE. V lost 4 bases, J lost 8 bases, and 7 bases lay in between. This CDR3 contains 11 residues. The CDR3 DNA reads as TGTGCCAGCAGCCAGTATCATGAGCAGTTCTTC. It is translated as CASSQYHEQFF.

The chain couples TRBV28 to TRBJ2-6; 7 bases are a match to TRBD1. Germline loops: CDR1 MDHEN, CDR2 SYDVKM. The V gene end was trimmed by 5 bases and the J gene end by 0 bases; junction bases not matched to a gene: 13. This CDR3 has 19 residues. The CDR3 coding sequence is TGTGCCAGCAGTCCCTACCTCGGGACAGAGAGCTCTGGGGCCAACGTCCTGACTTTC. This encodes CASSPYLGTESSGANVLTF.

The chain joins TRBV5-8 to TRBJ1-1; D perhaps matches TRBD1 (6 bases). Germline V gives CDR1 SGHTS, CDR2 YDEGEE. V lost 4 bases and J 0 bases, leaving 13 bases between the germline ends. The CDR3 extends over 15 amino acids. The CDR3 loop reads CASSTGQIMNTEAFF. CDR3 bases: TGTGCCAGCAGCACTGGACAGATCATGAACACTGAAGCTTTCTTT.

The chain recombines TRBV4-1 with TRBJ1-1, with D hard to call. This CDR3 contains 14 residues. Trimming removed 1 base from V and 5 bases from J, with 11 bases in between. Germline CDR1 reads MGHRA; CDR2 reads YSYEKL. The CDR3 sequence: CASSQGTPGTEAFF. The DNA of the CDR3 is TGCGCCAGCAGCCAAGGGACTCCGGGAACTGAAGCTTTCTTT.

The V and J genes are TRBV28 and TRBJ2-3; no clear D gene. Germline V gene data show CDR1 as MDHEN and CDR2 as SYDVKM. This CDR3 contains 14 residues. The V end lost 6 bases, the J end lost 1 base, and 11 bases lay between the germline ends. CDR3 sequence: CASSSGQRTDTQYF. In DNA form, the CDR3 reads TGTGCCAGCAGCTCGGGTCAACGCACAGATACGCAGTATTTT. Variable domain in full (rest from reference TRBV28 and TRBJ2-3): DVKVTQSSRYLVKRTGEKVFLECVQDMDHENMFWYRQDPGLGLRLIYFSYDVKMKEKGDIPEGYSVSREKKERFSLILESASTNQTSMYLCASSSGQRTDTQYFGPGTRLTVL.

The gene calls are TRBV9 and TRBJ2-6, with TRBD2 matching 13 bases. V shed 0 bases, J shed 0 bases, and the junction held 0 bases outside the gene matches. Per the germline V gene, CDR1 is SGDLS and CDR2 is YYNGEE. The CDR3 sequence is 18 residues long. The CDR3 spells CASSVGTSGSSGANVLTF. The CDR3 DNA reads as TGTGCCAGCAGCGTAGGGACTAGCGGGAGCTCTGGGGCCAACGTCCTGACTTTC.

V gene TRBV11-2 combines with J gene TRBJ2-7, with a possible D match to TRBD2 (5 bases). Trimming left V 4 bases short and J 5 bases short, with 18 bases between. CDR1 SGHAT and CDR2 FQNNGV come from the germline V gene. The CDR3 consists of 15 residues. This CDR3 reads CASSSMTEVMDEQYF. In DNA form, the CDR3 reads TGTGCCAGCAGCTCAATGACGGAGGTGATGGACGAGCAGTACTTC.

The chain joins TRBV27 to TRBJ2-1; TRBD2 matches at 11 bases. J was trimmed by 3 bases and V by 1 base; bases with no gene match: 5. The CDR3 is 17 amino acids. Germline loops: CDR1 MNHEY, CDR2 SMNVEV (reference sequence). CDR3: CASSLFGTSGFYNEQFF. For the CDR3, the DNA is TGTGCCAGCAGTTTATTTGGGACTAGCGGATTCTACAATGAGCAGTTCTTC.